These 2 T cell receptor beta chains were all obtained from the same sample, sequenced in a study of post-analysis software for immune sequencing data. Whole-study findings and limits: Among roughly five TRBV segments more frequent in patients than controls were TRBV5-6, TRBV5-1 and TRBV20-1.

For these receptors, no antigen is known. cDNA libraries for TCR beta contained unique molecular identifiers. TCRdb re-analysed the PCR reads in MiXCR, keeping a single row per CDR3 protein. The data hold roughly 600,000 distinct CDR3 sequences, with about 44% observed a single time. Sequences were obtained from blood. Receptors originate from a girl between 10 and 17 years old with multiple sclerosis.

V usage is TRBV7-3 and J usage is TRBJ1-6; perhaps TRBD1 as D (5 bases). The germline V gene has CDR1 SGHTA and CDR2 FQGTGA. This CDR3 has 15 residues. V lost 2 bases, J lost 7 bases, and 12 bases lay in between. The chain's CDR3 is CASSLLSGQNSPLHF. CDR3 sequence (DNA): TGTGCCAGCAGCTTATTGTCAGGGCAGAATTCACCCCTCCACTTT.

V is TRBV9 and J is TRBJ2-1; 8 bases line up with TRBD2. CDR1 and CDR2 from the germline V gene are SGDLS and YYNGEE. There are 20 residues in the CDR3. V lost 4 bases, J lost 1 base, and 19 bases stayed unmatched. The CDR3 DNA follows: TGTGCCAGCAGCCCCCCCCCGGGACTAGTGGGCCAGACTTCCTACAATGAGCAGTTCTTC. Protein product: CASSPPPGLVGQTSYNEQFF.